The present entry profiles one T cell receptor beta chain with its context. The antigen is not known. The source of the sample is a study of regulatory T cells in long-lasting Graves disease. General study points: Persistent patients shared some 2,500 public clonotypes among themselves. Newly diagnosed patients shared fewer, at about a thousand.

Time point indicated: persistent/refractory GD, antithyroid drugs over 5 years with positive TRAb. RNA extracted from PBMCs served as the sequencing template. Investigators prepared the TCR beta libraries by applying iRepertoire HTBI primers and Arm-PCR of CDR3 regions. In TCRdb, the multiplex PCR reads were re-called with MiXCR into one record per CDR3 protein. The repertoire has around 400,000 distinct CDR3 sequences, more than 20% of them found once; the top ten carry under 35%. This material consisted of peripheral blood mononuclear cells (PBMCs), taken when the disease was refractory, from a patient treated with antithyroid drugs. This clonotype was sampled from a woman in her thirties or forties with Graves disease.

As DNA, the CDR3 is TGTGCCAGCAGCCGAGGACTAGCAGATCGACAGATCCAGTACTTC. Its translation is CASSRGLADRQIQYF. The chain carries TRBV7-8 and TRBJ2-5, with 8 bases identical to TRBD2. Germline values: CDR1 SGHVS, CDR2 FQNEAQ. This CDR3 has 15 amino acids. V lost 5 bases and J lost 10; bases outside the gene matches: 15.